Listed below are T cell receptor beta chains from one sample, sequenced in a study of human T cells and chemical hapten exposure. TCRdb recomputed calls from the RACE reads with MiXCR, one row per CDR3 protein. The sample has 55,000 to 75,000 distinct CDR3 sequences, around 12% seen once. Here the sequenced sample was whole blood, taken in connection with sensitization to the hapten diphenylcyclopropenone (DPC). These receptor sequences come from a man aged 25 to 40 with alopecia areata. Some clones in this sample may be carry-over from other donors' samples. CDR3s include the opening cysteine and the closing phenylalanine or tryptophan. A D gene is named only where the DNA matches it firmly. Clone size is not always given. Where it is, it says once, few, many or a class for expanded clones.

>-|TRBV19|few|TRBJ2-2
TGTGCCAGTACCGATCTCATGAACGCGAACACCGGGGAGCTGTTTTTT
CASTDLMNANTGELFF
>TRBD2|TRBV14|many|TRBJ2-3
TGTGCCAGCAGCCAGAGGGCTAGCGGGGGCACAGATACGCAGTATTTT
CASSQRASGGTDTQYF
>-|TRBV28|many|TRBJ1-2
TGTGCCAGCAGTTCCCTAACCCTCGGGCAGACCATTAACTATGGCTACACCTTC
CASSSLTLGQTINYGYTF
>TRBD1|TRBV27|few|TRBJ1-1
TGTGCCAGCAGTTTAGGGACAGGGGGCAGGACTGAAGCTTTCTTT
CASSLGTGGRTEAFF
>-|TRBV4-3|-|TRBJ1-2
TGCGCCAGCAGCCAACCGGGACAAGCTGGCTACACCTTC
CASSQPGQAGYTF
>-|TRBV11-2|-|TRBJ1-1
TGTGCCAGCAGCTTATCGATATTAGGCAAAGCTTTCTTT
CASSLSILGKAFF
>-|TRBV7-2|-|TRBJ1-2
TGTGCCAGCAGGGAGGGAGGATTCTATGGCTACACCTTC
CASREGGFYGYTF
>-|TRBV18|few|TRBJ1-3
TGTGCCAGCTCGCCCAACCAGACGGACCTGCGCTCTGGAAACACCATATATTTT
CASSPNQTDLRSGNTIYF
>-|TRBV11-2|few|TRBJ1-1
TGTGCCAGCAGCTTTGGCCTCATGAACACTGAAGCTTTCTTT
CASSFGLMNTEAFF
>-|TRBV3-1|many|TRBJ1-1
TGTGCCAGCAGCCAGCAGGGTGATTACACTGAAGCTTTCTTT
CASSQQGDYTEAFF
>TRBD2|TRBV7-2|few|TRBJ2-3
TGTGCCAGCAGCGCCCGGAGGCGTGCGGGGGGTTATTTGGATACGCAGTATTTT
CASSARRRAGGYLDTQYF
>-|TRBV10-3|-|TRBJ1-3
TGTGCCATCAGCCCCCTTGGTGGGGGCAACTCTGGAAACACCATATATTTT
CAISPLGGGNSGNTIYF
>TRBD1|TRBV6-5|many|TRBJ2-7
TGTGCCAGCAGTTACGGTTCCGGGACAGGGGCCCTCGAGCAGTACTTC
CASSYGSGTGALEQYF
>TRBD1|TRBV10-3|many|TRBJ1-1
TGTGCCATCAGGGGACAGGTGTTGAACACTGAAGCTTTCTTT
CAIRGQVLNTEAFF
>TRBD1|TRBV7-9|-|TRBJ1-5
TGTGCCAGCAGCCTGGGGGACAGCCAGAATCAGCCCCAGCATTTT
CASSLGDSQNQPQHF
>TRBD1|TRBV2|many|TRBJ2-2
TGTGCCAGTTCACCGGGACAGGGGTGGTCGGGGGAGCTGTTTTTT
CASSPGQGWSGELFF
>-|TRBV4-3|many|TRBJ2-3
TGCGCCAGCAGCCAAGATCTAGCGCGGAGCACAGATACGCAGTATTTT
CASSQDLARSTDTQYF
>-|TRBV7-2|few|TRBJ2-3
TGTGCCAGCAGCGCCACAGGGATTGGCACAGATACGCAGTATTTT
CASSATGIGTDTQYF
>TRBD1|TRBV28|-|TRBJ1-2
TGTGCCAGCAGCCTTGTTGGACAGGGGAGCATCTTTGACTATGGCTACACCTTC
CASSLVGQGSIFDYGYTF
>-|TRBV10-3|few|TRBJ1-5
TGTGCCATCGGCGGCGTTAGCAATCAGCCCCAGCATTTT
CAIGGVSNQPQHF
>TRBD1|TRBV7-9|few|TRBJ1-2
TGTGCCAGCAGCTTAAGGGGGCAGAGACGTCTGGATGGCTACACCTTC
CASSLRGQRRLDGYTF
>-|TRBV9|many|TRBJ1-5
TGTGCCAGCAGCTCCGCAATCCAGGGTAAGGACAATCAGCCCCAGCATTTT
CASSSAIQGKDNQPQHF
>TRBD2|TRBV11-3|many|TRBJ2-7
TGTGCCAGCAGCTTAGGAGCGGGGAACTCCTACGAGCAGTACTTC
CASSLGAGNSYEQYF
>TRBD2|TRBV7-2|many|TRBJ2-1
TGTGCCAGCAGCTTAAGCGGGACCCATCGAAATGAGCAGTTCTTC
CASSLSGTHRNEQFF
>-|TRBV7-9|few|TRBJ1-2
TGTGCCAGCAGCTTCGAGGTCCGGGAAGGCTACACCTTC
CASSFEVREGYTF
>-|TRBV7-2|many|TRBJ1-3
TGTGCCAGCAGCTTAGCGAAACAGACGTTCTCTGGAAACACCATATATTTT
CASSLAKQTFSGNTIYF
>-|TRBV29-1|few|TRBJ2-1
TGCAGCGTTGACTGGGGTCTCGATGAGCAGTTCTTC
CSVDWGLDEQFF
>-|TRBV20-1|many|TRBJ2-5
TGCAGTGCTAGAGAAGGAACAGCACAAGAGACCCAGTACTTC
CSAREGTAQETQYF
>-|TRBV7-9|few|TRBJ1-1
TGTGCCAGCAGCTTAGATTTGGGACCGAACACTGAAGCTTTCTTT
CASSLDLGPNTEAFF
>TRBD2|TRBV29-1|-|TRBJ2-3
TGCAGCGTTGATGGACTAGGCACAGATACGCAGTATTTT
CSVDGLGTDTQYF
>-|TRBV5-1|many|TRBJ1-1
TGCGCCAGCAGCCTCAAGGGCCTGAACACTGAAGCTTTCTTT
CASSLKGLNTEAFF
>-|TRBV29-1|few|TRBJ2-1
TGCAGCGTTGAGTCCTCCGGGGGCGGTGAGCAGTTCTTC
CSVESSGGGEQFF
>TRBD1|TRBV20-1|few|TRBJ2-3
TGCAGTGCCCCGCGCCCTGACAGGGGGCGGGCAGATACGCAGTATTTT
CSAPRPDRGRADTQYF
>-|TRBV6-2/TRBV6-3|-|TRBJ2-6
TGTGCCAGCAGTGATCGAATCCCGAGCTCTGGGGCCAACGTCCTGACTTTC
CASSDRIPSSGANVLTF
>TRBD1|TRBV29-1|few|TRBJ2-1
TGCAGCGTTGAGGGACCTACAGGGGGCGTGCACAATGAGCAGTTCTTC
CSVEGPTGGVHNEQFF
>TRBD1|TRBV29-1|many|TRBJ2-7
TGCAGCGTTAGGGGTCAGGGACAGCGGATTCCCTACGAGCAGTACTTC
CSVRGQGQRIPYEQYF
>-|TRBV7-2|few|TRBJ2-5
TGTGCCAGCAGCTCCCGGGCGGACCGGGCCCGGGAGACCCAGTACTTC
CASSSRADRARETQYF
>-|TRBV29-1|many|TRBJ2-3
TGCAGCGTTGAGCCTGTGAACAGAGATACGCAGTATTTT
CSVEPVNRDTQYF
>-|TRBV5-1|few|TRBJ1-1
TGCGCCAGCAGCCCGCCGGGTTTGGAGGCCACTGAAGCTTTCTTT
CASSPPGLEATEAFF
>TRBD1|TRBV10-2|few|TRBJ1-2
TGCGCCAGCTTACTCCCGGACAGGGGGGATGGCTACACCTTC
CASLLPDRGDGYTF
>-|TRBV13|many|TRBJ2-7
TGTGCCAGCAGCCCTCGGACCCGCTCCTACGAGCAGTACTTC
CASSPRTRSYEQYF
>-|TRBV12-5|-|TRBJ2-7
TGTGCTAGTGGTTTGGGGGACGGTTCCTACGAGCAGTACTTC
CASGLGDGSYEQYF
>TRBD2|TRBV9|-|TRBJ2-3
TGTGCCAGCAGCCTCCGGGGCGGGGGTCCTTCAGATACGCAGTATTTT
CASSLRGGGPSDTQYF
>TRBD1|TRBV28|few|TRBJ2-3
TGTGCCAGCAGTCCGGGGACAGGGTGGACAGATACGCAGTATTTT
CASSPGTGWTDTQYF